This passage covers 23 T cell receptor beta chains from one sample sequenced in a study of blood T cell repertoires in COVID-19. This table comes from immunoSEQ multiplex PCR, and its TCRdb copy is limited to in-frame clones, with some not included. The sample holds around 140,000 clones, 87% seen once. Sample: PBMCs or T cells enriched from blood (not recorded which). The receptors come from a man aged 55 to 70 who had recovered from COVID-19.

The genes are TRBV28 and TRBJ1-2, with TRBD1 as a possible D gene (5 bases). V dropped 3 bases and J dropped 4 bases, with 18 bases sitting between them. The V gene's germline CDR1 is MDHEN and CDR2 SYDVKM. The CDR3 spans 16 residues. This CDR3 is CASSLRGTGLFYGYTF. The CDR3 nucleotides read TGTGCCAGCAGTTTGCGGGGAACAGGCCTTTTCTATGGCTACACCTTC.

The CDR3 bases are TGTGCCTCCCGGGGGGACTCGAACACCGGGGAGCTGTTTTTT. It is translated as CASRGDSNTGELFF. This chain connects TRBV10-3 to TRBJ2-2; 7 positions agree with TRBD2. Per germline, CDR1 ENHRY and CDR2 SYGVKD. The CDR3 length is 14 residues. Trimming cost V 11 bases and J 0 bases; bases outside gene matches: 6.

The chain has TRBV11-2 and TRBJ2-1; TRBD2 matches 14 bases. Germline-derived CDR1 and CDR2 are SGHAT and FQNNGV. V was pared by 5 bases and J by 4 bases, with 13 bases of the junction left unmatched. The CDR3 is made up of 19 amino acids. The chain's CDR3 is CASSRTGTSGRRLYNEQFF. As DNA, the CDR3 is TGTGCCAGCAGCCGAACCGGGACTAGCGGGAGACGGCTTTACAATGAGCAGTTCTTC.

Only one count was recorded for this clone. The J gene is TRBJ1-5, the V gene TRBV5-5; weak D call: TRBD1 (6 bases). Germline lookup yields CDR1 SGHKS and CDR2 YYEKEE (reference sequence). The CDR3 sequence is 14 residues long. With 0 bases removed from V and 5 bases from J, the gap between germline ends came to 9 bases. The DNA of the CDR3 is TGTGCCAGCAGCTTGGAACAGGGCGATCAGCCCCAGCATTTT. Its protein is CASSLEQGDQPQHF.

The chain employs TRBV9 and TRBJ2-7; TRBD1 matches at 7 bases. Germline V gene sequence: CDR1 SGDLS, CDR2 YYNGEE. CDR3 length equals 13 residues. V trimming: 3 bases; J trimming: 5 bases; junction bases outside the gene matches: 5. Here the CDR3 reads CASSEGDRDEQYF. DNA for the CDR3: TGTGCCAGCAGCGAGGGAGACAGGGACGAGCAGTACTTC.

This clone was seen just once. This rearrangement joins TRBV28 to TRBJ1-6; D is unresolved. This CDR3 contains 15 residues. V was pared by 5 bases and J by 8 bases, with 16 bases between. Germline assignment: CDR1 MDHEN and CDR2 SYDVKM. CDR3 in DNA: TGTGCCAGCAGTCCCGGGAGATTTAGGGATTCACCCCTCCACTTT. This sequence encodes CASSPGRFRDSPLHF.

CDR3 DNA sequence: TGTGCCAGCAGCTTGGAGGGGCACCAGCCCCAGCATTTT. The encoded protein is CASSLEGHQPQHF. The chain carries TRBV5-5 and TRBJ1-5, with a tentative D call TRBD1 (5 bases). Trimming removed 0 bases at V and 7 bases at J, with 8 bases between. CDR1 is SGHKS, CDR2 YYEKEE, per germline (reference sequence). This CDR3 is built from 13 residues. Using reference TRBV5-5 and TRBJ1-5 for the parts outside the CDR3, the full variable domain is DAGVTQSPTHLIKTRGQQVTLRCSPISGHKSVSWYQQVLGQGPQFIFQYYEKEERGRGNFPDRFSARQFPNYSSELNVNALLLGDSALYLCASSLEGHQPQHFGDGTRLSIL.

This chain links TRBV3-1 (or the pseudogene TRBV3-2) with TRBJ2-7; 10 positions match TRBD2. The CDR3 length is 15 residues. V lost 5 bases and J lost 6; bases outside the gene matches: 10. Germline CDR1 and CDR2: LGHDT and YNNKEL (reference sequence). As DNA, the CDR3 is TGTGCCAGCAGCTCCTGGGCTAGCGGGGGTTCCGAGCAGTACTTC. This encodes CASSSWASGGSEQYF.

The chain is built from TRBV19 and TRBJ1-1; TRBD1 aligns across 9 bases. The CDR3 spans 18 residues. Germline CDR1 is LNHDA and CDR2 is SQIVND (reference sequence). V trimming: 6 bases; J trimming: 0 bases; junction bases outside the gene matches: 14. In nucleotides, the CDR3 is TGTGCCAGTAGCCGGACAGGGGAGAGTGAGGAGGTGAACACTGAAGCTTTCTTT. Amino acid sequence: CASSRTGESEEVNTEAFF.

This clone was found once. The chain couples TRBV7-2 to TRBJ2-7; D gene unclear. The length of the CDR3 is 14 residues. V lost 5 bases to trimming and J lost 0 bases, with 11 bases between them. Per the germline V gene, CDR1 is SGHTA and CDR2 is FQGNSA. The CDR3 loop reads CASSRSHGSYEQYF. Written as DNA, the CDR3 is TGTGCCAGCAGCCGGTCCCACGGCTCCTACGAGCAGTACTTC. Variable domain in full (rest from reference TRBV7-2 and TRBJ2-7): GAGVSQSPSNKVTEKGKDVELRCDPISGHTALYWYRQSLGQGLEFLIYFQGNSAPDKSGLPSDRFSAERTGGSVSTLTIQRTQQEDSAVYLCASSRSHGSYEQYFGPGTRLTVT.

Remarks on this clone: The sample holds other DNA sequences that translate to the same CDR3. This sequence joins TRBV5-1 and TRBJ2-6; tentatively, D is TRBD2 (6 bases). The V end was cut by 0 bases, the J end by 2 bases, with 9 bases between. The germline gives CDR1 SGHRS, CDR2 YFSETQ. The CDR3 runs to 16 residues. This CDR3 reads CASSLVSGAGANVLTF. CDR3 DNA: TGCGCCAGCAGCTTGGTGTCGGGGGCTGGGGCCAACGTCCTGACTTTC.

V gene TRBV5-6 combines with J gene TRBJ2-3, with D possibly matching TRBD2 (5 bases). Germline CDR1 is SGHDT and CDR2 is YYEEEE. CDR3 length: 16 residues. The ends were cut back, 4 bases at V and 0 bases at J, with 15 bases in the middle. The CDR3: CASSPRLTSSTDTQYF. The CDR3 nucleotides read TGTGCCAGCAGCCCACGACTAACATCCAGCACAGATACGCAGTATTTT. The full variable domain, its missing parts supplied by reference TRBV5-6 and TRBJ2-3, is DAGVTQSPTHLIKTRGQQVTLRCSPKSGHDTVSWYQQALGQGPQFIFQYYEEEERQRGNFPDRFSGHQFPNYSSELNVNALLLGDSALYLCASSPRLTSSTDTQYFGPGTRLTVL.

The chain employs TRBV5-6 and TRBJ1-2; a weak D match, TRBD1 (6 bases). This CDR3 region has 15 residues. The V end was cut by 0 bases, the J end by 1 base, with 10 bases between. Looked up from germline, CDR1 is SGHDT and CDR2 is YYEEEE. Written as DNA, the CDR3 is TGTGCCAGCAGCTTGGCAGGGGCTATTAACTATGGCTACACCTTC. Its translation is CASSLAGAINYGYTF.

V usage is TRBV28 and J usage is TRBJ1-1; D is uncertain. This CDR3 comprises 16 residues. CDR1 and CDR2 from the germline V gene are MDHEN and SYDVKM. The V end lost 5 bases, the J end lost 0 bases, and 16 bases lay between the germline ends. DNA for the CDR3: TGTGCCAGCAGTACTCGAGTAAACAGCCTGAACACTGAAGCTTTCTTT. Protein sequence: CASSTRVNSLNTEAFF.

The chain recombines TRBV11-2 with TRBJ1-5; a weak D match, TRBD1 (5 bases). The germline V gene encodes CDR1 SGHAT and CDR2 FQNNGV. The length of the CDR3 is 13 residues. Trimming left V 3 bases short and J 4 bases short, with 7 bases between. CDR3 DNA sequence: TGTGCCAGCAGCTTTGGGGGGAATCAGCCCCAGCATTTT. As protein: CASSFGGNQPQHF.

The gene calls are TRBV28 and TRBJ1-2, with no clear D. The V gene's germline CDR1 is MDHEN and CDR2 SYDVKM. Trimming took off 6 bases at V and 1 base at J, with 6 bases between the two ends. The CDR3 sequence is 12 residues long. The CDR3 region has the DNA TGTGCCAGCAGCCCCCTTAACTATGGCTACACCTTC. Its protein product is CASSPLNYGYTF.

This chain uses TRBV28 with TRBJ2-4; 7 bases fit TRBD2. Germline-derived CDR1 and CDR2 are MDHEN and SYDVKM. The CDR3 extends over 17 amino acids. After removal of 6 bases from V and 0 bases from J, the junction contained 11 bases not matched to a gene. This CDR3 is CASSPGLLPLAKNIQYF. In DNA, the CDR3 is TGTGCCAGCAGCCCGGGACTATTGCCTCTAGCCAAAAACATTCAGTACTTC.

This chain links TRBV7-3 with TRBJ2-1; 8 nucleotides line up with TRBD2. The CDR3 is 15 residues long. V trimming: 5 bases; J trimming: 9 bases; junction bases outside the gene matches: 12. Per the germline V gene, CDR1 is SGHTA and CDR2 is FQGTGA. CDR3: CASSPPGTSASEQFF. CDR3 sequence (DNA): TGTGCCAGCAGCCCCCCCGGGACTAGTGCAAGTGAGCAGTTCTTC.

The chain is built from TRBV5-1 and TRBJ1-2; maybe TRBD1 (5 bases). Germline loops: CDR1 SGHRS, CDR2 YFSETQ. CDR3 length: 13 amino acids. The V gene lost 2 bases and the J gene lost 8 bases, with 13 bases spanning the gap. CDR3 sequence (DNA): TGCGCCAGCAGCTTTGCAGGGTCGACGGGCTACACCTTC. It yields the protein CASSFAGSTGYTF. Based on the CDR3 plus reference TRBV5-1 and TRBJ1-2, the full variable domain is KAGVTQTPRYLIKTRGQQVTLSCSPISGHRSVSWYQQTPGQGLQFLFEYFSETQRNKGNFPGRFSGRQFSNSRSEMNVSTLELGDSALYLCASSFAGSTGYTFGSGTRLTVV.

J is TRBJ1-2 and V is TRBV18; the D is unclear. V was shortened by 3 bases and J by 5 bases, with 7 bases between the two germline ends. CDR3 length: 12 residues. CDR1 is KGHSH, CDR2 LQKENI, per germline. The CDR3 reads CASSPGEYGYTF. The CDR3 coding sequence is TGTGCCAGCTCACCGGGAGAGTATGGCTACACCTTC.

The chain is built from TRBV5-1 and TRBJ2-5, with 9 bases aligning to TRBD2. CDR1 and CDR2 (germline): SGHRS, YFSETQ. CDR3 size: 17 residues. Losses at the gene ends were 4 bases for V and 7 bases for J; bases not matched to a gene: 17. The CDR3: CASSPLQAGGPGGTQYF. The CDR3 DNA reads TGCGCCAGCAGCCCCCTGCAAGCGGGGGGCCCGGGGGGGACCCAGTACTTC.

The chain uses TRBV9 and TRBJ2-2; TRBD2 matches 10 bases. The CDR3 has 15 amino acids. Germline CDR1 reads SGDLS; CDR2 reads YYNGEE. The V and J ends lost 0 bases and 4 bases, in that order; junction bases with no gene match: 0. The CDR3 here is CASSVASGGTGELFF. CDR3 bases: TGTGCCAGCAGCGTAGCTAGCGGGGGCACCGGGGAGCTGTTTTTT.

This chain connects TRBV19 to TRBJ1-5, with 7 bases lining up with TRBD1. The CDR3 spans 15 residues. V lost 8 bases to trimming and J lost 0 bases; unmatched junction nucleotides: 7. Per germline, CDR1 LNHDA and CDR2 SQIVND (reference sequence). The CDR3 sequence: CASHRTGGSNQPQHF. Here the CDR3 DNA reads TGTGCCAGTCACCGGACAGGCGGTAGCAATCAGCCCCAGCATTTT.